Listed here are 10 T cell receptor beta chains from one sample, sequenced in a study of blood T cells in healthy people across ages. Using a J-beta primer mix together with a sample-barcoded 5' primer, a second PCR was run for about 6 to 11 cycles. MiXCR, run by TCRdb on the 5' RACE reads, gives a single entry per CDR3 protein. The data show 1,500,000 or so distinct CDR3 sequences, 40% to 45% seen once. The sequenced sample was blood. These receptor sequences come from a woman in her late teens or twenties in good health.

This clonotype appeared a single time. The CDR3 sequence: CSARVTTGGEHGYTF. The CDR3 nucleotides are TGCAGTGCTAGAGTTACCACAGGAGGAGAGCATGGCTACACCTTC. The chain links TRBV20-1 to TRBJ1-2; weak D call: TRBD1 (5 bases). There are 15 residues in the CDR3. Germline loops: CDR1 DFQATT, CDR2 SNEGSKA (reference sequence). V was cut by 1 base and J by 6 bases, with 18 bases left in between.

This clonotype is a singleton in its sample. The CDR3 is CASSRDRGPMNEQFF. CDR3 DNA: TGTGCCAGCTCCCGTGACAGGGGGCCTATGAATGAGCAGTTCTTC. This chain links TRBV18 with TRBJ2-1; TRBD1 matches 10 bases. V dropped 6 bases and J dropped 7; count of bases not matched to a gene: 9. The V gene's germline CDR1 is KGHSH and CDR2 LQKENI. This CDR3 contains 15 residues. The complete variable domain, with remaining parts taken from reference TRBV18 and TRBJ2-1, reads NAGVMQNPRHLVRRRGQEARLRCSPMKGHSHVYWYRQLPEEGLKFMVYLQKENIIDESGMPKERFSAEFPKEGPSILRIQQVVRGDSAAYFCASSRDRGPMNEQFFGPGTRLTVL.

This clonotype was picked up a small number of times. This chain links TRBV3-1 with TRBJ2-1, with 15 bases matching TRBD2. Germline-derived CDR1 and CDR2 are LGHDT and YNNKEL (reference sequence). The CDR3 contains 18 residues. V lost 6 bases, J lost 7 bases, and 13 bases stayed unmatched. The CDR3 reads CASSHYPPGTSGGNEQFF. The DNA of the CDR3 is TGTGCCAGCAGTCACTACCCCCCCGGGACTAGCGGGGGGAATGAGCAGTTCTTC.

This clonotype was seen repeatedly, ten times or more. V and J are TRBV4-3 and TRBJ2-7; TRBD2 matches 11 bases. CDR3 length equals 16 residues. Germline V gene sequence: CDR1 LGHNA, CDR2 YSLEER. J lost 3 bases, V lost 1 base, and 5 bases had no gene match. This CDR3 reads CASSQGLTSGVYEQYF. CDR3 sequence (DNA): TGCGCCAGCAGCCAAGGATTGACTAGCGGGGTCTACGAGCAGTACTTC.

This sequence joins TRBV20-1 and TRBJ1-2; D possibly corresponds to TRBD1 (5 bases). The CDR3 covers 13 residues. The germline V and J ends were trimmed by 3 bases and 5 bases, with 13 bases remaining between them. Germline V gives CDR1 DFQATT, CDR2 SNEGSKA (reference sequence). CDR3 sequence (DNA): TGCAGTGCTAGGCAGGCCTCAGGGTATGGCTACACCTTC. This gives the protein CSARQASGYGYTF.

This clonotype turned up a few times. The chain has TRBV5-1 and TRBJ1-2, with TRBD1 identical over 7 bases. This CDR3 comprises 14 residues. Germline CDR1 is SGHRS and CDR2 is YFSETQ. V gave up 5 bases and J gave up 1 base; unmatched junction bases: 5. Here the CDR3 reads CASRSGQNNYGYTF. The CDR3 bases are TGCGCCAGCAGATCGGGACAGAATAACTATGGCTACACCTTC.

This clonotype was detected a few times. The CDR3 is CASSLFGGGYEQYF. The CDR3 DNA reads TGTGCCAGCAGTTTATTCGGGGGGGGCTACGAGCAGTACTTC. The chain couples TRBV27 to TRBJ2-4; 8 bases are a match to TRBD2. With the DNA end fitting TRBJ2-7 better, the J assignment may be wrong. The CDR3 sequence is 14 residues long. Germline V lookup: CDR1 MNHEY, CDR2 SMNVEV (reference sequence).

CDR3 bases: TGTGCCATCGCACAGGGGGACGAGCAGTACTTC. This sequence encodes CAIAQGDEQYF. J is TRBJ2-4 and V is TRBV10-3; 8 nucleotides agree with TRBD1. The last part of the DNA fits TRBJ2-7 better; the J call may be wrong. The germline gives CDR1 ENHRY, CDR2 SYGVKD. This CDR3 has 11 residues.

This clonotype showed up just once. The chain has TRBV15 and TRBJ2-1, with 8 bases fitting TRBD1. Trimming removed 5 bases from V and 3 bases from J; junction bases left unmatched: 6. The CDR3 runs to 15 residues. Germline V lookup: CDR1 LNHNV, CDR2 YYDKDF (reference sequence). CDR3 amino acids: CATSPRTGLYNEQFF. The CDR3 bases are TGTGCCACCAGCCCCCGGACAGGGCTCTACAATGAGCAGTTCTTC.

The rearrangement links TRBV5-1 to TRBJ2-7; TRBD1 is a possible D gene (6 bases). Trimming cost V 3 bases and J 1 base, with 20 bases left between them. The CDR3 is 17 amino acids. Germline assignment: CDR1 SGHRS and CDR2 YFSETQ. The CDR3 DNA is TGCGCCAGCAGCTCCCTCCAGGGGACGCGGCAATCCTACGAGCAGTACTTC. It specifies CASSSLQGTRQSYEQYF.